Sequencing of this TCR beta chain was carried out in a study of T cell repertoires in cytomegalovirus infection. In the study overall: Peptides in the study included HLA-C-restricted and HLA-B-restricted CMV epitopes. Indications came from public TCR beta signatures; they pointed to CMV infection and to a matching HLA type.

Findings and caveats of the study: The response measured ex vivo was dominated by TCR beta clonotypes (HLA-C-restricted and CMV-specific). Carriers of CMV and the relevant HLA type were discriminated by public TCR beta frequency.

Germline V gives CDR1 MGHRA, CDR2 YSYEKL. Trimming removed 1 base from V and 0 bases from J, with 9 bases in between. The length of the CDR3 is 16 residues. This clonotype occurred a few times. The target antigen is unknown. Each CDR3 protein is one row after TCRdb ran MiXCR on the reads. This sample has about a million distinct CDR3 sequences, with around 29% found just once. The TCR sequence derives from a human donor in good health (CMV status not recorded). Some clones in this sample may be carry-over from other donors' samples. J is TRBJ2-2 and V is TRBV4-1; D uncertain. This specimen was cultured CD8+ T cells from PBMCs, taken from culture after CMV antigen stimulation. Here the CDR3 DNA reads TGCGCCAGCAGCCAAGTTTTCGTTACGAACACCGGGGAGCTGTTTTTT. The encoded protein is CASSQVFVTNTGELFF.